This T cell receptor beta chain emerged from a study of control samples from healthy donors and cancer patients. Between the trimmed V and J ends, which lost 6 bases and 3 bases, there was a span of 17 bases. CDR1 KGHSH and CDR2 LQKENI come from the germline V gene. CDR3 length: 15 amino acids. Data came from immunoSEQ multiplex PCR; TCRdb stores just in-frame clones and leaves some out. Here the sample spans over 30,000 clones, about 86% being singletons. The sample taken for sequencing was PBMCs. The TCR sequence derives from a middle-aged woman with lung cancer. This rearrangement joins TRBV18 to TRBJ1-1; D not resolved. The CDR3 nucleotides read TGTGCCAGCTCCCCGACGGACCCCTGGGACACTGAAGCTTTCTTT. This codes for CASSPTDPWDTEAFF.